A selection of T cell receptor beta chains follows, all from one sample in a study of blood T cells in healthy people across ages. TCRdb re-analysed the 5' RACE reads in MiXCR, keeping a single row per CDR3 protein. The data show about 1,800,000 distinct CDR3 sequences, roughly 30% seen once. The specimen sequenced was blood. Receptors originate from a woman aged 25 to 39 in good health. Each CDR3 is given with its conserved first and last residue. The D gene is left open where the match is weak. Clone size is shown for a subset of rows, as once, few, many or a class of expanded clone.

CDR3 DNA: TGTGCCAGCAGTTACGATCGGGCGGGGGAAAAACTGTTTTTT
CDR3 protein: CASSYDRAGEKLFF
J gene: TRBJ1-4
V gene: TRBV6-5
D gene: -
clone size: -

CDR3 DNA: TGTGCCAGCAGCCAACCCGGGGGTATTTTAACAGATACGCAGTATTTT
CDR3 protein: CASSQPGGILTDTQYF
J gene: TRBJ2-3
V gene: TRBV3-1
D gene: -
clone size: once

CDR3 DNA: TGTGCCAGCAGCCAGGCCGGGGTAGGTGTGGATGAGCAGTTCTTC
CDR3 protein: CASSQAGVGVDEQFF
J gene: TRBJ2-1
V gene: TRBV4-2
D gene: -
clone size: few

CDR3 DNA: TGCGCCAGCAGCCAAGCCGGGACAGGGGGCTATGGCTACACCTTC
CDR3 protein: CASSQAGTGGYGYTF
J gene: TRBJ1-2
V gene: TRBV4-3
D gene: TRBD1
clone size: -

CDR3 DNA: TGCAGTGCCCCGGGGGCAGGGGGCCGCACAGATACGCAGTATTTT
CDR3 protein: CSAPGAGGRTDTQYF
J gene: TRBJ2-3
V gene: TRBV20-1
D gene: TRBD1
clone size: -

CDR3 DNA: TGTGCCAGCAGCCCTCAAGGAATCCCTCTAGCCAAAAACATTCAGTACTTC
CDR3 protein: CASSPQGIPLAKNIQYF
J gene: TRBJ2-4
V gene: TRBV27
D gene: -
clone size: few

CDR3 DNA: TGTGCCAGCAGTGGAGAAGCGGGGCCATACACAGATACGCAGTATTTT
CDR3 protein: CASSGEAGPYTDTQYF
J gene: TRBJ2-3
V gene: TRBV28
D gene: TRBD2
clone size: many

CDR3 DNA: TGTGCCAGCAGCCCCACGCAGGCGATCGATGGCTACACCTTC
CDR3 protein: CASSPTQAIDGYTF
J gene: TRBJ1-2
V gene: TRBV7-2
D gene: -
clone size: many

CDR3 DNA: TGTGCCAGCAGCCCCCCAGGCGGGGCGCGTTATGGCTACACCTTC
CDR3 protein: CASSPPGGARYGYTF
J gene: TRBJ1-2
V gene: TRBV7-2
D gene: -
clone size: few

CDR3 DNA: TGTGCCTGGAGTGTACAAGGCTTTGAAGCTTTCTTT
CDR3 protein: CAWSVQGFEAFF
J gene: TRBJ1-1
V gene: TRBV30
D gene: -
clone size: -